The 28 T cell receptor beta chains listed next were all sequenced from one sample in a study of cytomegalovirus exposure and HLA in healthy donors. A multiplex PCR was run with 60 Vbeta primers and 13 Jbeta primers. The repertoire was sequenced with immunoSEQ multiplex PCR; TCRdb's copy has only in-frame clones and lacks some. Of 78,000 or so clones listed, 62% are singletons. The sample was PBMCs. The receptor set was obtained from a male donor in good health and CMV-seropositive.

This chain uses TRBV12-5 with TRBJ1-1; D may be TRBD1 (6 bases). V shed 1 base and J shed 1 base, with 19 bases lying between them. CDR3 length: 18 amino acids. In germline, CDR1 is LGHNT, CDR2 FRNRAP. DNA of the CDR3: TGTGCTAGTGGTTTGGCCCTAGAATCGAGGGGGTGGAACACTGAAGCTTTCTTT. Amino acids: CASGLALESRGWNTEAFF.

The genes are TRBV7-9 and TRBJ2-5; TRBD2 is a possible D gene (5 bases). The CDR3 is 14 amino acids. V was pared by 0 bases and J by 4 bases, with 9 bases between. The germline V gene encodes CDR1 SEHNR and CDR2 FQNEAQ (reference sequence). In DNA, the CDR3 is TGTGCCAGCAGCTTAGCAGGGAGAGGAGAGACCCAGTACTTC. This translates into CASSLAGRGETQYF.

The V gene is TRBV14, the J gene TRBJ2-7; 8 nucleotides match TRBD1. Germline CDR1 reads SGHDN; CDR2 reads FVKESK. The CDR3 runs to 14 residues. Trimming at V came to 8 bases and at J to 4 bases, leaving 10 bases not matched to a gene. The CDR3 is CASSLRDRRYEQYF. The CDR3 bases are TGTGCCAGCTCCCTGAGGGACAGGCGGTACGAGCAGTACTTC.

The chain employs TRBV4-2 and TRBJ1-1; no reliable D call. The CDR3 has 13 residues. V was trimmed by 1 base and J by 8 bases, leaving 11 bases between them. CDR1 is LGHNA, CDR2 YNFKEQ, per germline. The CDR3 DNA follows: TGTGCCAGCAGCCAAGCCATGCGAGAGGAAGCTTTCTTT. This translates into CASSQAMREEAFF.

The chain carries TRBV2 and TRBJ1-5; TRBD1 aligns across 7 bases. This CDR3 region has 14 residues. Germline V gene lookup returns CDR1 SNHLY and CDR2 FYNNEI. After removal of 6 bases from V and 5 bases from J, the junction contained 7 bases not matched to a gene. The DNA of the CDR3 is TGTGCCAGCAGAGACCGGGACAGCTATCAGCCCCAGCATTTT. Translated, it gives CASRDRDSYQPQHF. Looking up the rest from reference TRBV2 and TRBJ1-5 gives the full variable domain: EPEVTQTPSHQVTQMGQEVILRCVPISNHLYFYWYRQILGQKVEFLVSFYNNEISEKSEIFDDQFSVERPDGSNFTLKIRSTKLEDSAMYFCASRDRDSYQPQHFGDGTRLSIL.

This clone was found a few times. The V and J genes are TRBV7-2 and TRBJ2-1, with 8 positions matching TRBD2. Trimming cost V 1 base and J 10 bases; bases outside gene matches: 6. Germline V gene lookup returns CDR1 SGHTA and CDR2 FQGNSA. CDR3 length: 14 amino acids. CDR3 sequence reads: CASSLGAAGGEQFF. DNA of the CDR3: TGTGCCAGCAGCTTAGGAGCCGCGGGAGGAGAGCAGTTCTTC.

The chain uses TRBV28 and TRBJ1-1; D is possibly TRBD1 (5 bases). The CDR3 is made up of 11 amino acids. V was trimmed by 6 bases and J by 4 bases, leaving 6 bases between them. Germline V gives CDR1 MDHEN, CDR2 SYDVKM. The CDR3 DNA follows: TGTGCCAGCAGCGGGGGCACTGAAGCTTTCTTT. This sequence encodes CASSGGTEAFF.

Comment on this clone: Other DNA sequences in the same sample also yield this CDR3. J is TRBJ2-5 and V is TRBV5-6; the D is unclear. This CDR3 contains 13 residues. The V gene lost 0 bases and the J gene lost 3 bases, with 6 bases spanning the gap. CDR1 and CDR2 from the germline V gene are SGHDT and YYEEEE. The CDR3 sequence: CASSLGREETQYF. For the CDR3, the DNA is TGTGCCAGCAGCTTGGGGAGAGAAGAGACCCAGTACTTC.

The rearrangement links TRBV9 to TRBJ1-1; D not resolved. The germline V gene encodes CDR1 SGDLS and CDR2 YYNGEE. V was cut by 4 bases and J by 4 bases, with 14 bases left in between. The CDR3 runs 14 residues. The CDR3 region is CASSPGPERTEAFF. For the CDR3, the DNA is TGTGCCAGCAGCCCCGGTCCAGAGCGCACTGAAGCTTTCTTT.

This clone came up once. The rearrangement uses TRBV18 and TRBJ1-1; no definite D call. The CDR3 spans 13 residues. Between the trimmed V and J ends, which lost 6 bases and 4 bases, there was a span of 12 bases. The germline gives CDR1 KGHSH, CDR2 LQKENI. The CDR3 region has the DNA TGTGCCAGCTCCGACACGGCCGCCACTGAAGCTTTCTTT. Its protein product is CASSDTAATEAFF.

This clone appeared a few times. The chain combines TRBV25-1 with TRBJ2-2, with TRBD1 matching over 9 bases. V shed 5 bases and J 6 bases; nucleotides not matched to a gene: 16. Germline CDR1 and CDR2: MGHDK and SYGVNS. The CDR3 is 18 residues long. Written as DNA, the CDR3 is TGTGCCAGCAGTAATATCCCGGGACAGGGAGCCTTCGCCGGGGAGCTGTTTTTT. It translates to CASSNIPGQGAFAGELFF.

V usage is TRBV6-5 and J usage is TRBJ1-2, with 8 nucleotides matching TRBD1. CDR1 is MNHEY, CDR2 SVGAGI, per germline. The CDR3 runs to 12 residues. J gave up 7 bases and V 6 bases, and 4 bases lay outside the gene matches. The CDR3 here is CASRDRAGGYTF. The CDR3 nucleotides read TGTGCCAGCAGGGACAGGGCCGGTGGCTACACCTTC.

This clone turned up a few times. The chain links TRBV7-8 to TRBJ2-7; possible D gene TRBD1, 6 bases. Germline V CDR1 and CDR2: SGHVS, FQNEAQ. The CDR3 is made up of 12 amino acids. Deletions cut 7 bases from V and 6 bases from J, with 13 bases between. CDR3 loop: CASNRQGLEQYF. CDR3 nucleotide sequence: TGTGCCAGCAACCGTCAGGGGCTCGAGCAGTACTTC.

This clone was counted only a few times. This chain links TRBV19 with TRBJ1-2; possible D gene TRBD1, 5 bases. CDR3 length equals 15 residues. V was shortened by 8 bases and J by 1 base, with 17 bases between the two germline ends. Germline V lookup: CDR1 LNHDA, CDR2 SQIVND (reference sequence). CDR3 sequence reads: CASQGHPRSNYGYTF. The CDR3 DNA is TGTGCCAGTCAAGGACACCCTAGAAGTAACTATGGCTACACCTTC. Combining the CDR3 with reference TRBV19 and TRBJ1-2 gives the whole variable domain DGGITQSPKYLFRKEGQNVTLSCEQNLNHDAMYWYRQDPGQGLRLIYYSQIVNDFQKGDIAEGYSVSREKKESFPLTVTSAQKNPTAFYLCASQGHPRSNYGYTFGSGTRLTVV.

The CDR3 DNA reads TGTGCCAGCAGCTGGGGACAGGGAACCGGGGCCAACGTCCTGACTTTC. This gives the protein CASSWGQGTGANVLTF. The chain recombines TRBV9 with TRBJ2-6; 9 bases align to TRBD1. CDR3 length: 16 amino acids. The V gene end was trimmed by 4 bases and the J gene end by 4 bases; junction bases not matched to a gene: 6. Germline V gene sequence: CDR1 SGDLS, CDR2 YYNGEE. The whole variable domain, filled in from reference TRBV9 and TRBJ2-6, reads DSGVTQTPKHLITATGQRVTLRCSPRSGDLSVYWYQQSLDQGLQFLIQYYNGEERAKGNILERFSAQQFPDLHSELNLSSLELGDSALYFCASSWGQGTGANVLTFGAGSRLTVL.

The chain carries TRBV7-2 and TRBJ1-6; tentatively, D is TRBD1 (6 bases). This CDR3 is 15 amino acids long. With 3 bases removed from V and 9 bases from J, the gap between germline ends came to 15 bases. Germline values: CDR1 SGHTA, CDR2 FQGNSA. The CDR3 loop reads CASSLYGGQGSPLHF. The CDR3 region has the DNA TGTGCCAGCAGCTTGTACGGGGGGCAGGGTTCACCCCTCCACTTT.

This clone was counted a few times. The chain carries TRBV5-6 and TRBJ1-3; 11 positions match TRBD1. Per the germline V gene, CDR1 is SGHDT and CDR2 is YYEEEE. Trimming removed 2 bases from V and 2 bases from J; junction bases left unmatched: 3. The CDR3 contains 16 residues. CDR3 amino acids: CASSFMGQGAGNTIYF. CDR3 bases: TGTGCCAGCAGCTTTATGGGACAGGGGGCTGGAAACACCATATATTTT.

The chain carries TRBV6-5 and TRBJ2-5; weak D call: TRBD1 (6 bases). The closer fit of TRBJ2-7 to the DNA end suggests the J call may be wrong. This CDR3 contains 12 residues. Looked up from germline, CDR1 is MNHEY and CDR2 is SVGAGI. Here the CDR3 DNA reads TGTGCCAGTTCGGGACACCCGGGCGAGCAGTACTTC. This translates into CASSGHPGEQYF.

The chain uses TRBV7-3 and TRBJ1-4, with D uncertain. The CDR3 has 11 amino acids. Trimming pared 5 bases from V and 15 bases from J, leaving 13 bases between. Germline loops: CDR1 SGHTA, CDR2 FQGTGA. Written as DNA, the CDR3 is TGTGCCAGCAGCCTAGACCCTAGAATGTTTTTT. It codes for CASSLDPRMFF.

The chain's CDR3 is CASSERQGAAGELFF. The CDR3 region has the DNA TGTGCCAGCAGCGAACGACAGGGGGCAGCCGGGGAGCTGTTTTTT. V is TRBV9 and J is TRBJ2-2, with 10 bases that match TRBD1. Trimming took 3 bases from V and 6 from J; bases not matched to a gene: 5. CDR1 SGDLS and CDR2 YYNGEE come from the germline V gene. The CDR3 spans 15 residues. Full variable domain (rest looked up from reference TRBV9 and TRBJ2-2): DSGVTQTPKHLITATGQRVTLRCSPRSGDLSVYWYQQSLDQGLQFLIQYYNGEERAKGNILERFSAQQFPDLHSELNLSSLELGDSALYFCASSERQGAAGELFFGEGSRLTVL.

CDR3 sequence reads: CASSPGGEGQPQHF. Here the CDR3 DNA reads TGTGCCAGCAGCCCCGGGGGGGAAGGTCAGCCCCAGCATTTT. The rearrangement joins TRBV6-1 to TRBJ1-5; maybe TRBD1 (5 bases). CDR1 is MNHNS, CDR2 SASEGT, per germline. The CDR3 is made up of 14 amino acids. V was cut by 6 bases and J by 6 bases, with 15 bases left in between.

The V gene is TRBV10-2, the J gene TRBJ2-2, with D possibly matching TRBD1 (6 bases). The germline V gene has CDR1 WSHSY and CDR2 SAAADI. The CDR3 contains 15 residues. V was clipped by 7 bases and J by 5 bases, with 17 bases between them. In DNA form, the CDR3 reads TGCGCCAGCAAGGAGGACAGCGCCTGGACCGGGGAGCTGTTTTTT. It specifies CASKEDSAWTGELFF.

The chain recombines TRBV7-2 with TRBJ1-1; possible D gene TRBD1, 6 bases. Per germline, CDR1 SGHTA and CDR2 FQGNSA. Trimming removed 1 base from V and 5 bases from J, with 14 bases in between. This CDR3 spans 15 amino acids. CDR3 protein: CASSLEGGMGTEAFF. The CDR3 nucleotides read TGTGCCAGCAGCTTAGAGGGGGGGATGGGAACTGAAGCTTTCTTT.

This clone has a handful of counts. This chain's CDR3 is CASSEPLMNTEAFF. The CDR3 coding sequence is TGCGCCAGCAGCGAGCCCCTAATGAACACTGAAGCTTTCTTT. This chain links TRBV5-1 with TRBJ1-1; no firm D call. This CDR3 region has 14 residues. Germline V gene sequence: CDR1 SGHRS, CDR2 YFSETQ. The germline V and J ends were trimmed by 4 bases and 0 bases, with 10 bases remaining between them.

This chain links TRBV7-8 with TRBJ1-2, with 7 nucleotides matching TRBD1. Per germline, CDR1 SGHVS and CDR2 FQNEAQ. With V trimmed by 4 bases and J by 3 bases, 11 bases remained unmatched. This CDR3 spans 16 amino acids. CDR3 loop: CASSSPDRPPYYGYTF. The DNA for the CDR3 is TGTGCCAGCAGCTCCCCGGACAGGCCACCTTACTATGGCTACACCTTC.

The chain couples TRBV19 to TRBJ2-1; possible D gene TRBD2, 6 bases. Germline CDR1 and CDR2: LNHDA and SQIVND (reference sequence). The CDR3 contains 16 residues. V gave up 4 bases and J gave up 0 bases, with 13 bases separating them. The CDR3 coding sequence is TGTGCCAGTAGTAGCGGGGCCAGGAGCTCCTACAATGAGCAGTTCTTC. Encoded protein: CASSSGARSSYNEQFF.

This clone was observed a handful of times. CDR3 amino acids: CAIRDSYEQYF. CDR3 bases: TGTGCCATCAGAGACAGCTACGAGCAGTACTTC. The rearrangement joins TRBV10-3 to TRBJ2-7; D is possibly TRBD1 (5 bases). The CDR3 has 11 residues. CDR1 and CDR2 (germline): ENHRY, SYGVKD. With 6 bases removed from V and 3 bases from J, the gap between germline ends came to 6 bases.

The genes are TRBV4-2 and TRBJ1-5, with D unresolved. Germline CDR1 and CDR2: LGHNA and YNFKEQ. The V gene lost 0 bases and the J gene lost 4 bases, with 10 bases spanning the gap. This CDR3 region has 15 residues. The CDR3 nucleotides are TGTGCCAGCAGCCAAGAACCGGCAGGAAATCAGCCCCAGCATTTT. As protein: CASSQEPAGNQPQHF.